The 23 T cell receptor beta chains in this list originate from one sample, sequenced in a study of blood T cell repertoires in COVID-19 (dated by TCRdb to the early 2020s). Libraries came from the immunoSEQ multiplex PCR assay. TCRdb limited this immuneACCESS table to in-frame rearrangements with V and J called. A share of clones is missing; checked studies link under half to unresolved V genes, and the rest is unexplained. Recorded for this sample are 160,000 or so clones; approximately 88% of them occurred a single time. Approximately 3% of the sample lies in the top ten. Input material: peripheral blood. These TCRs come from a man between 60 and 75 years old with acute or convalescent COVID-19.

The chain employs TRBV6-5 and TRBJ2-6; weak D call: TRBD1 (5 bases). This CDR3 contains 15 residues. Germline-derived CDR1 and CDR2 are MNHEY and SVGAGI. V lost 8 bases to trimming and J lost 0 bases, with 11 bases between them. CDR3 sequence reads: CASQWGSSGANVLTF. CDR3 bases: TGTGCCAGCCAGTGGGGCTCCTCTGGGGCCAACGTCCTGACTTTC.

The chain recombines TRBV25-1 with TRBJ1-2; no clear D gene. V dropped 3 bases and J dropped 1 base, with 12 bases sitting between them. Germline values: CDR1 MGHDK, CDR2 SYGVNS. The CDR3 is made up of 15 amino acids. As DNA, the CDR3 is TGTGCCAGCAGTGACCCGTCCGGGATTAACTATGGCTACACCTTC. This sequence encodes CASSDPSGINYGYTF.

Written as DNA, the CDR3 is TGTGCCAGCAGCCAAGATGGCCACCCCGACACCCGCTCTGGAAACACCATATATTTT. Its protein product is CASSQDGHPDTRSGNTIYF. The chain employs TRBV4-2 and TRBJ1-3; D is unclear. Trimming removed 0 bases at V and 0 bases at J, with 18 bases between. The CDR3 is 19 residues long. CDR1 is LGHNA, CDR2 YNFKEQ, per germline.

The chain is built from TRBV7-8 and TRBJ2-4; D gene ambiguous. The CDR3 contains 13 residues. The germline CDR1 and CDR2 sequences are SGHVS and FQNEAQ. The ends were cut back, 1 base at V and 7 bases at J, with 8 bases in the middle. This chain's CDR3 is CASSLGVRNIQYF. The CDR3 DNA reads TGTGCCAGCAGCTTAGGTGTTCGGAACATTCAGTACTTC.

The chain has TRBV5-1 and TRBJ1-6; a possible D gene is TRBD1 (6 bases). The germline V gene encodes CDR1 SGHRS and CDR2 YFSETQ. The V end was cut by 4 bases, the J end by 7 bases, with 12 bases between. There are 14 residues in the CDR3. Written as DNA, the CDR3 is TGCGCCAGCAGCAAGGACAGTTTGAATTCACCCCTCCACTTT. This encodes CASSKDSLNSPLHF.

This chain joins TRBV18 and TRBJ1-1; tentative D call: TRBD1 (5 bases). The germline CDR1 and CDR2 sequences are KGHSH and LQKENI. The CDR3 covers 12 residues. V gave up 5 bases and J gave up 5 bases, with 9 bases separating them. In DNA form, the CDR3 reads TGTGCCAGCTCAATACGGGGGACTGAAGCTTTCTTT. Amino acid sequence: CASSIRGTEAFF.

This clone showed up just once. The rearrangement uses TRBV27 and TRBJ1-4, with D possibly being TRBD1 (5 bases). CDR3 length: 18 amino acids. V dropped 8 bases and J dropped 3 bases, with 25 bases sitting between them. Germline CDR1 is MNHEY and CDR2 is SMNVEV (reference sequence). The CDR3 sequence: CASGAGGPPLGSNEKLFF. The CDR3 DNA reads TGTGCCAGCGGGGCGGGAGGGCCCCCGCTTGGATCTAATGAAAAACTGTTTTTT.

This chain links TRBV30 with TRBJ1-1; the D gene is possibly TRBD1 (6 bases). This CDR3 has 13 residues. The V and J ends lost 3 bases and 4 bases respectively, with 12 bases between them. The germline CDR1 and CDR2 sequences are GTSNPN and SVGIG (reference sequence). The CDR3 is CAWSPTGFTEAFF. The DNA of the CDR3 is TGTGCCTGGAGCCCTACAGGGTTCACTGAAGCTTTCTTT.

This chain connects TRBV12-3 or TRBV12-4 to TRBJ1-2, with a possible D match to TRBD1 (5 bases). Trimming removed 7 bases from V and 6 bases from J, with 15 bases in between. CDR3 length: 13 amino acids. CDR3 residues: CASTSVRGNGYTF. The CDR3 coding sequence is TGTGCCAGCACCTCTGTGCGGGGCAATGGCTACACCTTC.

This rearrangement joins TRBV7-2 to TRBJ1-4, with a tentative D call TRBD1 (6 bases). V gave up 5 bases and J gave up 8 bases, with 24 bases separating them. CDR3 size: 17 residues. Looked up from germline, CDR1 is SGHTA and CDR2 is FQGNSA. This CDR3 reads CASSPSRGGAAGEKLFF. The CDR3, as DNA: TGTGCCAGCAGCCCCTCGAGGGGGGGAGCAGCTGGGGAAAAACTGTTTTTT.

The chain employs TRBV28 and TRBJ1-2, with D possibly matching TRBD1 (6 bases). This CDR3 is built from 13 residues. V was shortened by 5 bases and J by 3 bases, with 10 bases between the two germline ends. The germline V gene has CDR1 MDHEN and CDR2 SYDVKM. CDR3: CASSEGDDYGYTF. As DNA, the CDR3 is TGTGCCAGCAGTGAGGGGGATGACTATGGCTACACCTTC.

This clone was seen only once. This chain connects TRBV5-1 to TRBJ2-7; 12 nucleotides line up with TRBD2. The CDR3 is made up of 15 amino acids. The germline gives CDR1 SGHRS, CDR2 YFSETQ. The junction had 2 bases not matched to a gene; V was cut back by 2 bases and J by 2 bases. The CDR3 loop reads CASSFTSGGTYEQYF. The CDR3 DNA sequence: TGCGCCAGCAGCTTCACTAGCGGGGGGACCTACGAGCAGTACTTC.

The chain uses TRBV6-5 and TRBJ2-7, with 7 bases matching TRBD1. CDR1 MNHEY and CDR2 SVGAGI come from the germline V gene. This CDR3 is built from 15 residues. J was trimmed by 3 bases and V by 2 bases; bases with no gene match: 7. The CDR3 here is CASSYTTGAGYEQYF. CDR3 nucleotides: TGTGCCAGCAGTTACACTACAGGGGCAGGCTACGAGCAGTACTTC.

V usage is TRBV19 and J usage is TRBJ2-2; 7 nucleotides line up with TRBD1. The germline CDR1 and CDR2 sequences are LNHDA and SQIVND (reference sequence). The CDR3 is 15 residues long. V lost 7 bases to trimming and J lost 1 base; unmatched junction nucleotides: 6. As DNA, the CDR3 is TGTGCCAGTAATCCGGGACAGCTGAACACCGGGGAGCTGTTTTTT. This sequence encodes CASNPGQLNTGELFF. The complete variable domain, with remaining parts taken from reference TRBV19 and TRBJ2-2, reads DGGITQSPKYLFRKEGQNVTLSCEQNLNHDAMYWYRQDPGQGLRLIYYSQIVNDFQKGDIAEGYSVSREKKESFPLTVTSAQKNPTAFYLCASNPGQLNTGELFFGEGSRLTVL.

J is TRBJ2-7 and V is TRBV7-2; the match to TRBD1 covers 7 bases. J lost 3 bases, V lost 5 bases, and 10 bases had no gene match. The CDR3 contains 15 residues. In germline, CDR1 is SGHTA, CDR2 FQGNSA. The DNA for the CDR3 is TGTGCCAGCAGCACGCACTCGGACAGGTACTACGAGCAGTACTTC. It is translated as CASSTHSDRYYEQYF.

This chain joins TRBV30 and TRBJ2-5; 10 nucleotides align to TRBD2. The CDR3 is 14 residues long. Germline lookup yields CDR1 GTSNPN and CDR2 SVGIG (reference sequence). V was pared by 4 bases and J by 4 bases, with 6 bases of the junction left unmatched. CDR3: CAWTIAGGGETQYF. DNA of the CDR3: TGTGCCTGGACCATAGCGGGGGGAGGAGAGACCCAGTACTTC.

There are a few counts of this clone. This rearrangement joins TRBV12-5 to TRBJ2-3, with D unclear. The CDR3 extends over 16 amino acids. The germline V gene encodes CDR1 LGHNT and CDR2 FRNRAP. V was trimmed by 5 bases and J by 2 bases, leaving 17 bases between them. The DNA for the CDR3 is TGTGCTAGTGGTCCACCGACACCTACGAACACAGATACGCAGTATTTT. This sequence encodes CASGPPTPTNTDTQYF.

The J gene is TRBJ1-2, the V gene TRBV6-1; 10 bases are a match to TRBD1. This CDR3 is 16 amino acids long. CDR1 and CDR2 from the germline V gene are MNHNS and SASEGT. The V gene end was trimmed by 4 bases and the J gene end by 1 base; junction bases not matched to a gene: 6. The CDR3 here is CASSVYGTGDNYGYTF. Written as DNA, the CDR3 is TGTGCCAGCAGTGTTTACGGGACAGGGGATAACTATGGCTACACCTTC.

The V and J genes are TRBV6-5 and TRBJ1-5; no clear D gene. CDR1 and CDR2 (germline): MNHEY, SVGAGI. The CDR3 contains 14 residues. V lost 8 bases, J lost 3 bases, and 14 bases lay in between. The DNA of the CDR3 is TGTGCCAGCCACCAGGCTCGCTTCAATCAGCCCCAGCATTTT. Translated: CASHQARFNQPQHF.

The CDR3 DNA is TGCGCCAGCAGCCCCGTGTTCTCCTACGAGCAGTACTTC. Residues: CASSPVFSYEQYF. V and J are TRBV4-3 and TRBJ2-7; D not resolved. V was pared by 4 bases and J by 0 bases, with 7 bases between. This CDR3 region has 13 residues. Per the germline V gene, CDR1 is LGHNA and CDR2 is YSLEER.

In DNA, the CDR3 is TGTGCCAGTAGTTACCCCGGGACGGGGGGGGCGAACACTGAAGCTTTCTTT. Its protein product is CASSYPGTGGANTEAFF. The V and J genes are TRBV19 and TRBJ1-1; possible D gene TRBD1, 6 bases. Trimming left V 5 bases short and J 1 base short, with 20 bases between. Per the germline V gene, CDR1 is LNHDA and CDR2 is SQIVND (reference sequence). The CDR3 consists of 17 residues.

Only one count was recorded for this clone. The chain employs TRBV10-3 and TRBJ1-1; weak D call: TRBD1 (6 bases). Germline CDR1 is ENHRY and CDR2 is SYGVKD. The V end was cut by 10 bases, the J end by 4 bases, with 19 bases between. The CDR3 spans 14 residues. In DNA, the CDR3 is TGTGCCACCGCCTTAGGGGGATCGGTCACTGAAGCTTTCTTT. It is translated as CATALGGSVTEAFF.

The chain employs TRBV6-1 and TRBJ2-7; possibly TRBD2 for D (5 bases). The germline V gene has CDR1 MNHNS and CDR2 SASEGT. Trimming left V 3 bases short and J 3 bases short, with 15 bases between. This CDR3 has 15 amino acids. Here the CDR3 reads CASSDQEVPHYEQYF. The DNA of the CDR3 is TGTGCCAGCAGTGATCAGGAGGTGCCACACTACGAGCAGTACTTC.